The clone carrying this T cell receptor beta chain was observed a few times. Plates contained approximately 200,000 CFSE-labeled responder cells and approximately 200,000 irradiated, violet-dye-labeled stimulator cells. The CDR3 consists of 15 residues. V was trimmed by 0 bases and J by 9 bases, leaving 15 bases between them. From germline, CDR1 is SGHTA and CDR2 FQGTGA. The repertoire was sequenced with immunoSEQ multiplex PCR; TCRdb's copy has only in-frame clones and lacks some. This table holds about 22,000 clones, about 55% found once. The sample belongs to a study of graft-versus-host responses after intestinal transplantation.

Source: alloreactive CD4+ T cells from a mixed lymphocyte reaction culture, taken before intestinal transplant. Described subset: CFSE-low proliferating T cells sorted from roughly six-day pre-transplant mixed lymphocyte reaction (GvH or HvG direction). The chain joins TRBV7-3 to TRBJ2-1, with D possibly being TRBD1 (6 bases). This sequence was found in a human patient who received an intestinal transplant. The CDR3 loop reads CASSLTGQPRGEQFF. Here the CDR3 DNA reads TGTGCCAGCAGCTTAACTGGACAGCCCCGCGGTGAGCAGTTCTTC.